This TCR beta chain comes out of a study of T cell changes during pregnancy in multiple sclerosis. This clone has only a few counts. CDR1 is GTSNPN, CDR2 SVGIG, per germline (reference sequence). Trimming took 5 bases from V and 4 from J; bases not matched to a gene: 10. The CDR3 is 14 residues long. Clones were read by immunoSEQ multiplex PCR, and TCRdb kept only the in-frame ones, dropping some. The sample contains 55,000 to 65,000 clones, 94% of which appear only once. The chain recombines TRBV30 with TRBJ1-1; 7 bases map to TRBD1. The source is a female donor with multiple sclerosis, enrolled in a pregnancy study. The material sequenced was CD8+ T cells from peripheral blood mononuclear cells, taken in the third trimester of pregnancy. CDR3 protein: CAWFRDSRFTEAFF. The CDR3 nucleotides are TGTGCCTGGTTCCGGGACAGCCGATTCACTGAAGCTTTCTTT.